The 27 T cell receptor beta chains given below trace back to one sample, sequenced in a study of metastatic and nonmetastatic thyroid tumors. With MiXCR, TCRdb called clones anew from the PCR reads. The sample lists some 42,000 clones; roughly 28% were seen once. Patients had received no treatment of any kind before thyroid surgery. Specimen: blood. Source of these receptors: a male donor with papillary thyroid cancer or a benign thyroid nodule (not recorded which). Some clones in this sample may be carry-over from other donors' samples.

J is TRBJ2-3 and V is TRBV5-1, with TRBD2 as a possible D gene (6 bases). CDR3 length: 17 amino acids. Deletions cut 1 base from V and 0 bases from J, with 15 bases between. CDR1 is SGHRS and CDR2 is YFSETQ in the germline V gene. Here the CDR3 reads CASSLWGGGTSTDTQYF. CDR3 nucleotides: TGCGCCAGCAGCTTGTGGGGTGGCGGGACCAGCACAGATACGCAGTATTTT. Supplemented by reference TRBV5-1 and TRBJ2-3, the full variable domain reads KAGVTQTPRYLIKTRGQQVTLSCSPISGHRSVSWYQQTPGQGLQFLFEYFSETQRNKGNFPGRFSGRQFSNSRSEMNVSTLELGDSALYLCASSLWGGGTSTDTQYFGPGTRLTVL.

The V gene is TRBV7-6, the J gene TRBJ2-3; 9 bases map to TRBD1. CDR3 length: 13 residues. The V and J ends lost 5 bases and 8 bases, in that order; junction bases with no gene match: 5. Looked up from germline, CDR1 is SGHVS and CDR2 is FNYEAQ. DNA of the CDR3: TGTGCCAGCAGCGGACAGGGGAGTTCTACGCAGTATTTT. It is translated as CASSGQGSSTQYF.

There are many counts of this clone. A much larger clone sits a single nucleotide away, making a read error possible. The chain uses TRBV5-6 and TRBJ2-6; D may match TRBD1 or TRBD2 (7 bases each). Germline CDR1 and CDR2: SGHDT and YYEEEE. The CDR3 spans 18 residues. In DNA form, the CDR3 reads TGTGCCAGCAGCTTTCCGCAGGGGGGGTGGTCTGGGGCCAACGTCCCGACTTTC. Residues: CASSFPQGGWSGANVPTF.

V is TRBV5-1 and J is TRBJ2-3, with D perhaps being TRBD1 or TRBD2 (5 bases each). V was pared by 3 bases and J by 2 bases, with 16 bases between. Germline CDR1 SGHRS, CDR2 YFSETQ. This CDR3 comprises 16 residues. The CDR3 coding sequence is TGCGCCAGCAGCTCCGACATTACCGGGACCACAGATACGCAGTATTTT. Its translation: CASSSDITGTTDTQYF.

This clone was counted many times. The V and J genes are TRBV9 and TRBJ2-6; no clear D gene. The CDR3 consists of 15 residues. CDR1 is SGDLS, CDR2 YYNGEE, per germline. V was pared by 4 bases and J by 0 bases, with 8 bases between. Here the CDR3 reads CASSPIASGANVLTF. DNA of the CDR3: TGTGCCAGCAGCCCGATAGCCTCTGGGGCCAACGTCCTGACTTTC.

Here the CDR3 DNA reads TGTGCCACTCAGCGCACCCGGGACGGACCAGATACGCAGTATTTT. Amino acids: CATQRTRDGPDTQYF. The rearrangement uses TRBV6-4 and TRBJ2-3, with D perhaps assigned TRBD1 or TRBD2 (5 bases each). Germline V gene lookup returns CDR1 MRHNA and CDR2 SNTAGT. Trimming removed 10 bases at V and 4 bases at J, with 21 bases between. The CDR3 loop spans 15 amino acids.

This clone showed up many times. The genes are TRBV28 and TRBJ1-5, with 8 bases aligning to TRBD1. Trimming cost V 5 bases and J 7 bases; bases outside gene matches: 10. Per germline, CDR1 MDHEN and CDR2 SYDVKM. The CDR3 runs to 15 residues. CDR3 amino acids: CASSPTGRGRQPQHF. As DNA, the CDR3 is TGTGCCAGCAGTCCTACTGGCAGGGGGCGGCAGCCCCAGCATTTT.

This clone was seen at least ten times. The chain carries TRBV19 and TRBJ2-1, with a possible D match to TRBD2 (6 bases). Between the trimmed V and J ends, which lost 5 bases and 5 bases, there was a span of 13 bases. The CDR3 sequence is 14 residues long. Germline assignment: CDR1 LNHDA and CDR2 SQIVND (reference sequence). CDR3 amino acids: CASSPPGLNNEQFF. The DNA for the CDR3 is TGTGCCAGTAGTCCTCCGGGACTCAACAATGAGCAGTTCTTC.

This clone was seen at least ten times. The CDR3 DNA reads as TGTGCTAGTCTGGTTGTGACACAGACCCAGTACTTC. Translated, it gives CASLVVTQTQYF. The chain joins TRBV12-5 to TRBJ2-5; D remains ambiguous. The CDR3 covers 12 residues. V was pared by 8 bases and J by 6 bases, with 13 bases between. Germline lookup yields CDR1 LGHNT and CDR2 FRNRAP.

This clone was recorded at least ten times. A much larger clone lies one base from this, so it may be a read error. The chain recombines TRBV11-2 with TRBJ2-7; D call uncertain. This CDR3 region has 11 residues. Deletions cut 6 bases from V and 9 bases from J, with 12 bases between. The germline CDR1 and CDR2 sequences are SGHAT and FQNNGV. The CDR3 sequence is CASRASLRQYF. The CDR3 bases are TGTGCCAGCAGGGCTAGTTTGCGGCAGTACTTC. Looking up the rest from reference TRBV11-2 and TRBJ2-7 gives the full variable domain: EAGVAQSPRYKIIEKRQSVAFWCNPISGHATLYWYQQILGQGPKLLIQFQNNGVVDDSQLPKDRFSAERLKGVDSTLKIQPAKLEDSAVYLCASRASLRQYFGPGTRLTVT.

In its sample, this clone was seen a few times. The CDR3 bases are TGTGCCTGGAGTGTATATTCCTACGAGCAGTACTTC. It yields the protein CAWSVYSYEQYF. This chain joins TRBV30 and TRBJ2-7; D not resolved. Germline V gives CDR1 GTSNPN, CDR2 SVGIG (reference sequence). V lost 0 bases to trimming and J lost 1 base, with 4 bases between them. The CDR3 contains 12 residues.

This clone was detected a few times. V usage is TRBV6-1 and J usage is TRBJ1-1; D is undetermined. The CDR3 runs 13 residues. The germline V and J ends were trimmed by 4 bases and 1 base, with 7 bases remaining between them. The germline gives CDR1 MNHNS, CDR2 SASEGT. The CDR3 spells CASSVYWNTEAFF. The CDR3, as DNA: TGTGCCAGCAGTGTTTACTGGAACACTGAAGCTTTCTTT.

This chain connects TRBV20-1 to TRBJ1-5; 9 bases fit TRBD1. V was clipped by 2 bases and J by 5 bases; unmatched bases: 4. Per germline, CDR1 DFQATT and CDR2 SNEGSKA (reference sequence). The CDR3 totals 14 residues. The CDR3 reads CSARSGTGHQPQHF. CDR3 sequence (DNA): TGCAGTGCTAGATCCGGGACAGGGCATCAGCCCCAGCATTTT.

Many counts were recorded for this clone. The V call is TRBV19, the J call TRBJ1-4, with a possible D match to TRBD1 (5 bases). The CDR3 spans 14 residues. The germline CDR1 and CDR2 sequences are LNHDA and SQIVND (reference sequence). V gave up 7 bases and J gave up 5 bases, with 14 bases separating them. CDR3 residues: CASTPGGRNEKLFF. The CDR3 coding sequence is TGTGCCAGTACCCCGGGGGGTCGGAATGAAAAACTGTTTTTT.

To note about this clone: A junction end diverges from the germline sequence, so it may reflect a read error. Other DNA sequences in this sample translate to the same CDR3. This sequence joins TRBV24-1 and TRBJ2-3, with a possible D match to TRBD1 (5 bases). Germline V gives CDR1 KGHDR, CDR2 SFDVKD. This CDR3 region has 14 residues. The CDR3 sequence: CATSDLGQPDTQYF. CDR3 bases: TGTGCCACCAGTGATTTGGGACAACCAGATACGCAATATTTT.

The chain uses TRBV7-3 and TRBJ1-1; no clear D gene. The V gene lost 2 bases and the J gene lost 5 bases, with 18 bases spanning the gap. Germline V CDR1 and CDR2: SGHTA, FQGTGA. The CDR3 has 16 amino acids. DNA for the CDR3: TGTGCCAGCAGCTTATATCCCCTAGACGGATGGACTGAAGCTTTCTTT. Translated: CASSLYPLDGWTEAFF.

This clone was observed a handful of times. This chain connects TRBV6-1 to TRBJ1-2, with D tentatively TRBD1 (5 bases). The V gene's germline CDR1 is MNHNS and CDR2 SASEGT. Trimming shortened V by 6 bases and J by 8 bases, and 13 bases separated the two germline ends. This CDR3 has 12 amino acids. Here the CDR3 reads CASSQGPDGYTF. As DNA, the CDR3 is TGTGCCAGCAGCCAGGGTCCGGACGGCTACACCTTC.

This clone occurred a few times. The J gene is TRBJ2-2, the V gene TRBV27; TRBD2 matches at 8 bases. Germline CDR1 is MNHEY and CDR2 is SMNVEV (reference sequence). The CDR3 extends over 16 amino acids. Trimming at V came to 5 bases and at J to 7 bases, leaving 12 bases not matched to a gene. CDR3 nucleotide sequence: TGTGCCAGCAGTCCTCTCGCGGGAGGATTAGGCGGGGAGCTGTTTTTT. It codes for CASSPLAGGLGGELFF.

The chain employs TRBV11-1 and TRBJ1-1; D uncertain. CDR1 and CDR2 (germline): SGHAT, FQDESV (reference sequence). The CDR3 covers 16 residues. V gave up 3 bases and J gave up 1 base, with 15 bases separating them. The CDR3 region is CASSLGSASWNTEAFF. The CDR3 DNA reads as TGTGCCAGCAGCTTGGGAAGCGCCTCATGGAACACTGAAGCTTTCTTT.

This sequence joins TRBV11-2 and TRBJ2-1; D is uncertain. CDR1 and CDR2 from the germline V gene are SGHAT and FQNNGV. The CDR3 sequence is 14 residues long. V was trimmed by 2 bases and J by 4 bases, leaving 9 bases between them. CDR3 in DNA: TGTGCCAGCAGCTTATTTGAGGTATACAATGAGCAGTTCTTC. It encodes CASSLFEVYNEQFF.

The V gene is TRBV11-2, the J gene TRBJ1-2, with 8 bases aligning to TRBD1. Germline CDR1 and CDR2: SGHAT and FQNNGV. CDR3 length: 13 amino acids. J lost 6 bases, V lost 2 bases, and 2 bases had no gene match. The CDR3 protein is CASSLQGAHGYTF. DNA of the CDR3: TGTGCCAGCAGCTTACAGGGGGCGCATGGCTACACCTTC.

This clone came up a few times. V usage is TRBV6-1 and J usage is TRBJ2-2, with D possibly matching TRBD1 (6 bases). V was shortened by 7 bases and J by 1 base, with 16 bases between the two germline ends. CDR3 size: 16 residues. Germline-derived CDR1 and CDR2 are MNHNS and SASEGT. CDR3 DNA sequence: TGTGCCAGCAAAACCCAGGGGTTTGGGAACACCGGGGAGCTGTTTTTT. Its protein is CASKTQGFGNTGELFF.

This chain joins TRBV20-1 and TRBJ2-1; D unresolved. V shed 5 bases and J shed 9 bases, with 11 bases lying between them. The CDR3 is 11 amino acids. CDR1 is DFQATT and CDR2 is SNEGSKA in the germline V gene (reference sequence). The CDR3 reads CSALSGLEQFF. The CDR3 coding sequence is TGCAGTGCTCTGTCCGGGCTTGAGCAGTTCTTC.

This clone was recorded at least ten times. The chain uses TRBV5-1 and TRBJ2-3; 7 positions match TRBD2. With 1 base clipped from V and 6 bases from J, the junction kept 14 bases outside the gene matches. The CDR3 has 17 residues. The V gene's germline CDR1 is SGHRS and CDR2 YFSETQ. DNA for the CDR3: TGCGCCAGCAGCTTGTTTAGACTAGCCGAAAAGGGGGATACGCAGTATTTT. It translates to CASSLFRLAEKGDTQYF.

This clone was picked up many times. J is TRBJ2-5 and V is TRBV5-1; D gene unclear. The V and J ends lost 2 bases and 2 bases respectively, with 7 bases between them. This CDR3 contains 13 residues. CDR1 is SGHRS, CDR2 YFSETQ, per germline. DNA for the CDR3: TGCGCCAGCAGCTTTAGAATTCAAGAGACCCAGTACTTC. As protein: CASSFRIQETQYF.

Turning to this clone: A single base separates this from a much larger clone, so it may be a read error. The CDR3 DNA reads as TGTGCCAGCAGCTCCGACAGGAATGGAGCTTTCTTT. This codes for CASSSDRNGAFF. The V and J genes are TRBV7-9 and TRBJ1-1; possible D gene TRBD1, 6 bases. Trimming took off 4 bases at V and 10 bases at J, with 13 bases between the two ends. The CDR3 extends over 12 amino acids. Germline lookup yields CDR1 SEHNR and CDR2 FQNEAQ (reference sequence).

This sequence joins TRBV5-1 and TRBJ2-3, with D perhaps matching TRBD2 (6 bases). CDR1 is SGHRS and CDR2 is YFSETQ in the germline V gene. CDR3 length: 16 residues. The V end lost 0 bases, the J end lost 0 bases, and 11 bases lay between the germline ends. The CDR3 loop is CASSLGGGDSTDTQYF. The DNA of the CDR3 is TGCGCCAGCAGCTTGGGAGGCGGGGATAGCACAGATACGCAGTATTTT.